This entry is about one TCR beta chain. Only in-frame clones appear in the TCRdb table, and some are missing; sequencing was by immunoSEQ multiplex PCR. Among approximately 110,000 clones, approximately 81% were seen once, and the ten largest hold approximately 1.3%. This entry comes from a study of blood T cell repertoires in COVID-19. Study overall: In each case, the material was cDNA or gDNA derived from T cells, B-cell-depleted T cells, or PBMCs.

The TCR sequence derives from a man aged 35-49 years with acute or convalescent COVID-19. Material: peripheral blood.

The CDR3 loop is CASHGRRDYEQYF. CDR3 bases: TGTGCCAGCCACGGCCGGAGGGATTACGAGCAGTACTTC. The chain combines TRBV19 with TRBJ2-7; D is perhaps TRBD2 (6 bases). The germline gives CDR1 LNHDA, CDR2 SQIVND (reference sequence). The length of the CDR3 is 13 residues. V lost 9 bases and J 4 bases, leaving 16 bases between the germline ends. Combining the CDR3 with reference TRBV19 and TRBJ2-7 gives the whole variable domain DGGITQSPKYLFRKEGQNVTLSCEQNLNHDAMYWYRQDPGQGLRLIYYSQIVNDFQKGDIAEGYSVSREKKESFPLTVTSAQKNPTAFYLCASHGRRDYEQYFGPGTRLTVT.